The present TCR beta chain was sequenced within a study of T cells expressing NK-cell markers. Findings and caveats of the study: In several donors, these clonotypes also led the CD3+CD56-NKG2C+ fraction.

TCRdb re-called the 5' RACE reads; one entry per CDR3 protein, DNA not given. The sample spans 150,000 or so distinct CDR3 sequences; the ten largest clones claim approximately 17%. Per the germline V gene, CDR1 is SGHRS and CDR2 is YFSETQ. There are 13 residues in the CDR3. Points on this clonotype: What it recognizes is unknown.

Material for sequencing was blood T cells: a sorted CD56 or NKG2C T cell subset, CD4+ or CD8+ T cells, or bulk PBMC T cells (not recorded which). The J gene is TRBJ1-2, the V gene TRBV5-1. The receptor's source is a woman aged 18 to 75 in good health. The chain's CDR3 is CASSLSLNYGYTF. Supplemented by reference TRBV5-1 and TRBJ1-2, the full variable domain reads KAGVTQTPRYLIKTRGQQVTLSCSPISGHRSVSWYQQTPGQGLQFLFEYFSETQRNKGNFPGRFSGRQFSNSRSEMNVSTLELGDSALYLCASSLSLNYGYTFGSGTRLTVV.